The clone carrying this TCR beta chain was observed a few times. This record comes from a study of blood T cell repertoires in COVID-19. This CDR3 is built from 14 residues. Trimming stripped 0 bases from V and 7 bases from J, with 10 bases between. CDR1 and CDR2 (germline): SEHNR, FQNEAQ (reference sequence). The table came from immunoSEQ multiplex PCR; TCRdb's copy has only in-frame clones and leaves some out. This repertoire shows over 200,000 clones, 75% to 90% found once; its top ten account for around 6%. The gene calls are TRBV7-9 and TRBJ1-5; no definite D call. The material sequenced was peripheral blood. This sequence was found in a man in his fifties or sixties who had recovered from COVID-19. The CDR3 loop is CASSLAGGRQPQHF. In nucleotides, the CDR3 is TGTGCCAGCAGCTTAGCCGGCGGCCGGCAGCCCCAGCATTTT.